This TCR beta chain was recovered during a study of regulatory T cells in long-lasting Graves disease. The time point here: newly diagnosed GD, antithyroid drugs for less than 3 months. The TCR library was prepared using RNA isolated from PBMCs. The CDR3 totals 13 residues. From germline, CDR1 is LGHDT and CDR2 YNNKEL (reference sequence). The V gene lost 0 bases and the J gene lost 9 bases, with 9 bases spanning the gap. Libraries of TCR beta came from iRepertoire HTBI primers plus Arm-PCR of CDR3 regions. TCRdb reprocessed the multiplex PCR reads via MiXCR and lists one record per CDR3 protein. The sample lists hundreds of thousands of distinct CDR3 sequences, roughly 15% occurring once. Findings of the study overall: Favoring TRBV28, TRBJ1-2 and TRBJ2-5 was a feature seen in persistent disease.

As for this clonotype: Antigen: not known.

The same sample was also studied in work on T cells in Graves' hyperthyroidism and ophthalmopathy. That paper notes: Graves' hyperthyroidism was deemed stable absent ophthalmopathy progression within 18 months.

This clonotype originated in a woman between 25 and 40 years old with Graves disease. This chain uses TRBV3-1 with TRBJ2-1, with a weak D call TRBD2 (5 bases). This specimen consisted of peripheral blood mononuclear cells (PBMCs), obtained at new diagnosis, from a patient treated with antithyroid drugs. Written as DNA, the CDR3 is TGTGCCAGCAGCCAAGATACCAGCGGTGAGCAGTTCTTC. The encoded protein is CASSQDTSGEQFF.